The rows below give T cell receptor beta chains drawn from one sample of a study of beta chain features in type 1 diabetes. TCRdb's copy holds only in-frame clones and misses some; the assay was immunoSEQ multiplex PCR. This table holds fewer than 200,000 clones, about a tenth found once. Specimen: central memory CD4+ T cells from blood. All receptors come from a young man with type 1 diabetes. Both conserved end residues are part of each CDR3. Fields, in order: J gene, clone size, V gene, D gene, CDR3 length, CDR3 DNA, CDR3 protein. D genes are given only for firm matches. Rows may omit the clone size; those that give it use once, few, many or a size class.

TRBJ1-2	few	TRBV9	TRBD1	14	TGTGCCAGCAGCGCTGGGACAGGATGGTATGGCTACACCTTC	CASSAGTGWYGYTF
TRBJ2-5	-	TRBV29-1	-	12	TGCAGCTCGACAGAGTACCAAGAGACCCAGTACTTC	CSSTEYQETQYF
TRBJ2-2	few	TRBV14	-	17	TGTGCCAGCAGCCAAGATCGTTGGAGGGTGGACACCGGGGAGCTGTTTTTT	CASSQDRWRVDTGELFF
TRBJ2-7	-	TRBV2	TRBD2	14	TGTGCCAGCAGTCTCAGCGGGAAAGACTACGAGCAGTACTTC	CASSLSGKDYEQYF
TRBJ2-7	-	TRBV6-1	TRBD2	14	TGTGCCAGCACCTTGGACGGGACTAGCTACGAGCAGTACTTC	CASTLDGTSYEQYF
TRBJ2-3	few	TRBV5-1	-	12	TGCGCCAGCTCGACTACCACAGATACGCAGTATTTT	CASSTTTDTQYF
TRBJ2-2	few	TRBV7-2	TRBD2	17	TGTGCCAGCAGCCCCCGACTAGCGGGAGGAGTACCCGGGGAGCTGTTTTTT	CASSPRLAGGVPGELFF
TRBJ1-1	few	TRBV11-1	-	13	TGTGCCAGCAGCACCCAAACTTACACTGAAGCTTTCTTT	CASSTQTYTEAFF
TRBJ2-5	-	TRBV28	-	16	TGTGCCAGCAGTTTAGAGATAGCGACCACCCAAGAGACCCAGTACTTC	CASSLEIATTQETQYF
TRBJ2-2	-	TRBV11-2	TRBD2	16	TGTGCCAGCGTCGGACTAGCGGGTTTTAACACCGGGGAGCTGTTTTTT	CASVGLAGFNTGELFF
TRBJ2-6	-	TRBV4-3	TRBD1	20	TGCGCCAGCAGCCCTCGAAAGGGGGACAGGGGGTTTACTGGGGCCAACGTCCTGACTTTC	CASSPRKGDRGFTGANVLTF
TRBJ1-4	few	TRBV5-1	-	13	TGCGCCAGCCGCACAGGGAGTAATGAAAAACTGTTTTTT	CASRTGSNEKLFF
TRBJ2-3	few	TRBV4-3	-	16	TGCGCCAGCAGCCAAGACCTCAGGGAAGGGTCAGATACGCAGTATTTT	CASSQDLREGSDTQYF
TRBJ1-4	-	TRBV30	-	15	TGTGCCTGGAGTGCCACTCAACCTTTTAATGAAAAACTGTTTTTT	CAWSATQPFNEKLFF
TRBJ2-6	few	TRBV27	TRBD1	17	TGTGCCAGCAGGAGACAGGGGTCTTACTCTGGGGCCAACGTCCTGACTTTC	CASRRQGSYSGANVLTF
TRBJ2-7	-	TRBV28	-	13	TGTGCCACCCAACCAGGCGCATCCTACGAGCAGTACTTC	CATQPGASYEQYF
TRBJ2-7	few	TRBV14	TRBD2	13	TGTGCCAGCAGCCAGGGACTAACTTACGAGCAGTACTTC	CASSQGLTYEQYF
TRBJ2-5	few	TRBV5-6	TRBD1	16	TGTGCCAGCAGCTTGGATGGGACAGGAGTTCCGGAGACCCAGTACTTC	CASSLDGTGVPETQYF
TRBJ1-5	few	TRBV30	-	14	TGTGCCTGGAGTAGGCGCAGGGGAGATCAGCCCCAGCATTTT	CAWSRRRGDQPQHF
TRBJ2-7	once	TRBV20-1	-	11	TGCAGTGCCAGGGGACCTTCCGAGCAGTACTTC	CSARGPSEQYF
TRBJ2-3	-	TRBV29-1	-	14	TGCAGCGCTGGTCGTCCAGATAGCACAGATACGCAGTATTTT	CSAGRPDSTDTQYF
TRBJ1-2	few	TRBV20-1	-	11	TGCAGTGCTAGAGATCAGTATGGCTACACCTTC	CSARDQYGYTF
TRBJ2-7	few	TRBV29-1	-	13	TGCAGCGTTGAATCGGACAGAGACTACGAGCAGTACTTC	CSVESDRDYEQYF
TRBJ1-2	few	TRBV25-1	-	16	TGTGCCAGCAGTGATGACCCAGGGATGTTGAGCTATGGCTACACCTTC	CASSDDPGMLSYGYTF
TRBJ2-1	-	TRBV19	-	15	TGTGCCAGTAGTATCCTTTCCCCCGGGAAGAATGAGCAGTTCTTC	CASSILSPGKNEQFF
TRBJ2-6	-	TRBV7-9	TRBD1	16	TGTGCCAGCAGATTAGACAGGGGAGCAGGGGCCAACGTCCTGACTTTC	CASRLDRGAGANVLTF
TRBJ2-6	few	TRBV4-3	-	16	TGCGCCAGCAGCCAAGATCAAGCCTCTGGGGCCAACGTCCTGACTTTC	CASSQDQASGANVLTF
TRBJ2-2	-	TRBV7-8	TRBD1	15	TGTGCCAGCAGCTCCCGACAGGGTAGCACCGGGGAGCTGTTTTTT	CASSSRQGSTGELFF
TRBJ1-4	-	TRBV2	-	12	TGTGCCAGCAACAGGATAGACGAAAAACTGTTTTTT	CASNRIDEKLFF
TRBJ1-5	few	TRBV28	TRBD1	15	TGTGCCAGCAGAACAGGGGGCTCTAGCAATCAGCCCCAGCATTTT	CASRTGGSSNQPQHF
TRBJ2-3	-	TRBV7-2	-	15	TGTGCCAGCAGCCAAGATCCCCAGGCCGCAGATACGCAGTATTTT	CASSQDPQAADTQYF
TRBJ2-1	few	TRBV4-1	-	14	TGCGCCAGCAGCCCCCCCGGCGGAGATAGTATCGTGGTCTTC	CASSPPGGDSIVVF
TRBJ1-1	-	TRBV4-1	TRBD1	17	TGCGCCAGCAGCCAAGCCTTACTGGGACAGGGTTACACTGAAGCTTTCTTT	CASSQALLGQGYTEAFF
TRBJ2-7	-	TRBV5-4	TRBD2	16	TGTGCCAGCAGCCCACCCGGGACTAGCGGGACGTACGAGCAGTACTTC	CASSPPGTSGTYEQYF
TRBJ2-2	-	TRBV23-1	TRBD2	18	TGCGCCAGCAGTCAATCGACGGCTAGCGGGAGGTACACCGGGGAGCTGTTTTTT	CASSQSTASGRYTGELFF
TRBJ1-4	few	TRBV7-9	-	13	TGTGCCTGCCGGCGGGGAGGCGGTGAAAAACTGTTTTTT	CACRRGGGEKLFF
TRBJ1-1	few	TRBV28	-	14	TGTGCCAGCAGTTTGCCAGATCTGACAACTGAAGCTTTCTTT	CASSLPDLTTEAFF
TRBJ2-3	-	TRBV14	TRBD2	14	TGTGCCAGCGCTCAAGGGACTAGCGGAGATACGCAGTATTTT	CASAQGTSGDTQYF
TRBJ1-2	-	TRBV18	-	13	TGTGCCAGCTCACCACGGCAGGAAGATGGCTACACCTTC	CASSPRQEDGYTF
TRBJ2-5	few	TRBV10-3	TRBD1	13	TGTGCCATCGAGGACAGGGAGAAAGAGACCCAGTACTTC	CAIEDREKETQYF
TRBJ2-7	-	TRBV5-1	TRBD1	14	TGCGCCAGCAGCTTGGCCGGGACAGGGGACAAGCAGTACTTC	CASSLAGTGDKQYF
TRBJ2-5	-	TRBV30	-	14	TGTGCCTGGAGTGTAAAAGGAGGCCTCCGTGCCCAGTACTTC	CAWSVKGGLRAQYF
TRBJ1-2	few	TRBV29-1	-	11	TGCAGCGTTGAGACCGGGGAGGGCTACACCTTC	CSVETGEGYTF
TRBJ1-5	-	TRBV4-2	-	16	TGTGCCAGCAGCCAAGCTGGGACATTTAGCAATCAGCCCCAGCATTTT	CASSQAGTFSNQPQHF
TRBJ1-2	-	TRBV7-9	-	13	TGTGCCAGCAGCTCCGGGGGGACATACGGCTACACCTTC	CASSSGGTYGYTF
TRBJ2-2	-	TRBV28	-	15	TGTGCCAGCTATGAGGGATCCGCATTGGGCGGGGAGCTGTTTTTT	CASYEGSALGGELFF
TRBJ2-1	-	TRBV11-3	-	15	TGTGCCAGCAGCTTAGGACATCTAAACTACAATGAGCAGTTCTTC	CASSLGHLNYNEQFF
TRBJ2-7	few	TRBV7-2	-	14	TGTGCCAGCAGCCCCCCGGCTAGCGTCGACGAGCAGTACTTC	CASSPPASVDEQYF
TRBJ2-3	few	TRBV5-1	-	14	TGCGCCAGCAGCTTGAGCCAGGGTTTCGATACGCAGTATTTT	CASSLSQGFDTQYF